These 24 T cell receptor beta chains originate from one sample sequenced in a study of cytomegalovirus exposure and HLA in healthy donors. Both 60 Vbeta primers and 13 Jbeta primers went into the PCR. Sequencing was performed with immunoSEQ multiplex PCR; in TCRdb, only in-frame clones are kept and a portion is missing. The table shows about 170,000 clones, with more than 80% occurring only once. The sequenced sample was PBMCs. The receptors stem from a male donor in good health and CMV-seronegative.

The chain links TRBV10-3 to TRBJ2-3; 8 nucleotides match TRBD2. This CDR3 spans 16 amino acids. V lost 4 bases and J lost 4; bases outside the gene matches: 10. In germline, CDR1 is ENHRY, CDR2 SYGVKD. CDR3 nucleotides: TGTGCCATCAGTGGACCCGCGGGGGGAGTATCAGATACGCAGTATTTT. Its protein is CAISGPAGGVSDTQYF.

CDR3 region: CASSTSDREGAGELFF. For the CDR3, the DNA is TGCGCCAGCAGCACTTCGGACAGGGAGGGTGCCGGGGAGCTGTTTTTT. The chain links TRBV5-1 to TRBJ2-2; tentatively, D is TRBD1 (8 bases). Trimming cost V 4 bases and J 6 bases, with 19 bases left between them. Per the germline V gene, CDR1 is SGHRS and CDR2 is YFSETQ. The length of the CDR3 is 16 residues.

The chain links TRBV6-5 to TRBJ2-5, with TRBD1 matching over 9 bases. The CDR3 is made up of 15 amino acids. Losses at the gene ends were 2 bases for V and 2 bases for J; bases not matched to a gene: 3. Germline loops: CDR1 MNHEY, CDR2 SVGAGI. In DNA form, the CDR3 reads TGTGCCAGCAGTTACATGACAGGGGGGCAAGAGACCCAGTACTTC. Its protein is CASSYMTGGQETQYF.

The V gene is TRBV28, the J gene TRBJ1-1; tentative D call: TRBD1 (6 bases). Germline V gene data show CDR1 as MDHEN and CDR2 as SYDVKM. Trimming cost V 10 bases and J 1 base, with 13 bases left between them. The CDR3 has 13 residues. CDR3: CATLDRSNTEAFF. The DNA for the CDR3 is TGTGCCACCTTGGACAGATCGAACACTGAAGCTTTCTTT.

The rearrangement links TRBV19 to TRBJ1-5, with 7 positions matching TRBD1. Germline CDR1 and CDR2: LNHDA and SQIVND (reference sequence). This CDR3 spans 14 amino acids. The V segment lost 6 bases and the J segment 6 bases; nucleotides outside the gene matches: 8. This CDR3 reads CASSGQDRSQPQHF. CDR3 DNA sequence: TGTGCCAGTAGCGGACAGGACCGGAGTCAGCCCCAGCATTTT.

This sequence joins TRBV7-9 and TRBJ1-5, with 9 nucleotides matching TRBD1. The CDR3 loop spans 16 amino acids. V trimming: 0 bases; J trimming: 6 bases; junction bases outside the gene matches: 6. The germline V gene encodes CDR1 SEHNR and CDR2 FQNEAQ (reference sequence). The CDR3 DNA reads as TGTGCCAGCAGCTTAGCGCGGACAGGGGAGCCTCAGCCCCAGCATTTT. It codes for CASSLARTGEPQPQHF. Looking up the rest from reference TRBV7-9 and TRBJ1-5 gives the full variable domain: DTGVSQNPRHKITKRGQNVTFRCDPISEHNRLYWYRQTLGQGPEFLTYFQNEAQLEKSRLLSDRFSAERPKGSFSTLEIQRTEQGDSAMYLCASSLARTGEPQPQHFGDGTRLSIL.

The chain is built from TRBV14 and TRBJ2-6; tentative D call: TRBD2 (5 bases). The germline CDR1 and CDR2 sequences are SGHDN and FVKESK. This CDR3 has 21 amino acids. Trimming stripped 1 base from V and 0 bases from J, with 22 bases between. The CDR3 protein is CASSQALARGVRDSGANVLTF. The CDR3 DNA reads as TGTGCCAGCAGCCAAGCTCTTGCTCGGGGTGTTAGGGACTCTGGGGCCAACGTCCTGACTTTC.

The rearrangement links TRBV18 to TRBJ2-5; D gene uncertain. The CDR3 has 13 amino acids. Per the germline V gene, CDR1 is KGHSH and CDR2 is LQKENI. Trimming took off 6 bases at V and 0 bases at J, with 8 bases between the two ends. CDR3 in amino acids: CASSQAYQETQYF. CDR3 DNA sequence: TGTGCCAGCTCCCAAGCGTACCAAGAGACCCAGTACTTC.

The rearrangement links TRBV4-2 to TRBJ2-1; 7 bases fit TRBD2. The CDR3 length is 17 residues. The junction had 6 bases not matched to a gene; V was cut back by 1 base and J by 0 bases. Germline V gene data show CDR1 as LGHNA and CDR2 as YNFKEQ. The DNA of the CDR3 is TGTGCCAGCAGCCAAGTAGGGACTACCCGCTCCTACAATGAGCAGTTCTTC. It is translated as CASSQVGTTRSYNEQFF.

The chain has TRBV28 and TRBJ2-5, with 10 bases identical to TRBD2. Germline loops: CDR1 MDHEN, CDR2 SYDVKM. With 5 bases clipped from V and 2 bases from J, the junction kept 14 bases outside the gene matches. There are 18 residues in the CDR3. The chain's CDR3 is CASSPRGSGRAWQETQYF. The CDR3 bases are TGTGCCAGCAGTCCCCGGGGAAGCGGGAGGGCCTGGCAAGAGACCCAGTACTTC.

The V call is TRBV6-5, the J call TRBJ2-1, with 8 bases matching TRBD2. This CDR3 is built from 15 residues. J gave up 3 bases and V 4 bases, and 5 bases lay outside the gene matches. Germline V gene lookup returns CDR1 MNHEY and CDR2 SVGAGI. In DNA form, the CDR3 reads TGTGCCAGCAGTTCGGGACTAGTAATCTACAATGAGCAGTTCTTC. Protein: CASSSGLVIYNEQFF.

The CDR3 loop is CASTSPGTGLSNQPQHF. The CDR3 DNA reads TGTGCCAGCACCTCCCCCGGGACAGGGTTAAGCAATCAGCCCCAGCATTTT. V usage is TRBV28 and J usage is TRBJ1-5, with 9 nucleotides matching TRBD1. This CDR3 has 17 residues. Germline values: CDR1 MDHEN, CDR2 SYDVKM. V lost 7 bases and J lost 1; bases outside the gene matches: 11.

This chain joins TRBV5-1 and TRBJ2-5, with TRBD2 identical over 15 bases. The germline V gene has CDR1 SGHRS and CDR2 YFSETQ. J was trimmed by 5 bases and V by 5 bases; bases with no gene match: 10. The CDR3 runs 17 residues. CDR3 DNA: TGCGCCAGCAGTCCAGGACTAGCGGGGGGGCCCATGGAGACCCAGTACTTC. It encodes CASSPGLAGGPMETQYF.

V gene TRBV23-1 combines with J gene TRBJ2-7, with a weak D call TRBD1 (6 bases). TRBV23-1 is identified as an open reading frame with a role that is uncertain. V was cut by 0 bases and J by 5 bases, with 17 bases left in between. The CDR3 sequence is 16 residues long. CDR3 sequence reads: CASSQSGAFKDHEQYF. Here the CDR3 DNA reads TGCGCCAGCAGTCAATCGGGGGCATTTAAAGACCACGAGCAGTACTTC.

CDR3 amino acids: CATSSRVFNTGELFF. The DNA for the CDR3 is TGTGCCACCAGCTCCCGGGTCTTTAACACCGGGGAGCTGTTTTTT. V gene TRBV15 combines with J gene TRBJ2-2; no clear D. The V and J ends lost 5 bases and 2 bases respectively, with 12 bases between them. The CDR3 totals 15 residues. Looked up from germline, CDR1 is LNHNV and CDR2 is YYDKDF (reference sequence).

V and J are TRBV25-1 and TRBJ1-1; no firm D call. The CDR3 length is 13 residues. Trimming took off 7 bases at V and 1 base at J, with 10 bases between the two ends. Germline V gene data show CDR1 as MGHDK and CDR2 as SYGVNS. The DNA for the CDR3 is TGTGCCAGCATCTCCCGAGGGAACACTGAAGCTTTCTTT. Protein: CASISRGNTEAFF.

This clone was found once. The V call is TRBV12-5, the J call TRBJ2-1; D is unclear. The length of the CDR3 is 18 residues. Trimming stripped 2 bases from V and 0 bases from J, with 17 bases between. CDR1 is LGHNT and CDR2 is FRNRAP in the germline V gene. CDR3 region: CASGLNKSPSHSYNEQFF. The CDR3 coding sequence is TGTGCTAGTGGTTTGAACAAGTCCCCATCTCACTCCTACAATGAGCAGTTCTTC.

The chain is built from TRBV9 and TRBJ1-1; 7 bases agree with TRBD1. V lost 5 bases to trimming and J lost 2 bases; unmatched junction nucleotides: 6. The germline CDR1 and CDR2 sequences are SGDLS and YYNGEE. The CDR3 spans 14 residues. CDR3 amino acids: CASRQGGTNTEAFF. The CDR3 DNA reads as TGTGCCAGCAGACAAGGGGGCACCAACACTGAAGCTTTCTTT.

This chain connects TRBV28 to TRBJ1-2; TRBD1 is a possible D gene (5 bases). The ends were cut back, 5 bases at V and 8 bases at J, with 12 bases in the middle. Germline CDR1 and CDR2: MDHEN and SYDVKM. This CDR3 is 12 amino acids long. CDR3 in DNA: TGTGCCAGCAGTCCACAGGACGGGGGCTACACCTTC. This gives the protein CASSPQDGGYTF.

J is TRBJ2-1 and V is TRBV2; 12 bases line up with TRBD1. J was trimmed by 6 bases and V by 6 bases; bases with no gene match: 3. The CDR3 loop spans 14 amino acids. Germline V CDR1 and CDR2: SNHLY, FYNNEI. The CDR3 region is CASSRDRGRNEQFF. The CDR3, as DNA: TGTGCCAGCAGCAGGGACAGGGGGCGCAATGAGCAGTTCTTC.

This rearrangement joins TRBV7-7 to TRBJ2-5; D is unclear. The CDR3 spans 14 residues. Trimming pared 5 bases from V and 2 bases from J, leaving 12 bases between. Looked up from germline, CDR1 is SSHAT and CDR2 is FNYEAQ (reference sequence). The CDR3 DNA is TGTGCCAGCAGCCCCCGTACAGAGCAAGAGACCCAGTACTTC. Encoded protein: CASSPRTEQETQYF.

This chain uses TRBV5-4 with TRBJ2-1; 8 bases line up with TRBD1. CDR1 and CDR2 from the germline V gene are SGHNT and YYREEE (reference sequence). The CDR3 length is 15 residues. Trimming removed 4 bases from V and 0 bases from J; junction bases left unmatched: 3. The chain's CDR3 is CASSKQGASYNEQFF. DNA for the CDR3: TGTGCCAGCAGCAAGCAGGGGGCCTCCTACAATGAGCAGTTCTTC. Full variable domain (rest looked up from reference TRBV5-4 and TRBJ2-1): ETGVTQSPTHLIKTRGQQVTLRCSSQSGHNTVSWYQQALGQGPQFIFQYYREEENGRGNFPPRFSGLQFPNYSSELNVNALELDDSALYLCASSKQGASYNEQFFGPGTRLTVL.

The gene calls are TRBV21-1 and TRBJ2-7; TRBD2, the D gene given by the table, was not confirmed from the DNA. TRBV21-1 is termed a pseudogene. The CDR3 is made up of 16 amino acids. The CDR3 sequence is CASSTLPGLDPYEQYF. The CDR3 region has the DNA TGTGCCAGCAGCACCTTACCGGGACTAGATCCCTACGAGCAGTACTTC.

The rearrangement uses TRBV10-1 and TRBJ2-3, with D possibly TRBD2 on 5 matching bases. CDR1 and CDR2 from the germline V gene are WNHNN and SYGVQD (reference sequence). The CDR3 loop spans 14 amino acids. V was shortened by 10 bases and J by 4 bases, with 18 bases between the two germline ends. The DNA for the CDR3 is TGCGCCACCACCCCCCAAGACGGGGCAGATACGCAGTATTTT. This encodes CATTPQDGADTQYF.